This entry lists 6 T cell receptor beta chains sequenced from one sample in a study of beta chain features in type 1 diabetes. The whole isolated RNA underwent reverse transcription, so sequencing captured expressed TCRB transcripts. Sequencing used immunoSEQ multiplex PCR; TCRdb keeps in-frame clones, though not all of them. Counted here are around 650,000 clones, about an eighth occurring once; the ten biggest clones make up more than 0.1%. The antigens of these receptors remain unknown. General study results and limits: People with Type 1 diabetes carried modestly yet significantly shorter TCRB CDR3s in all four CD4+ subsets.

The sequenced material came from naive CD4+ T cells from blood. The receptors here all came from a man younger than 40 with type 1 diabetes.

The chain combines TRBV19 with TRBJ2-3; possible D gene TRBD1, 6 bases. Germline loops: CDR1 LNHDA, CDR2 SQIVND (reference sequence). CDR3 length equals 15 residues. Trimming pared 5 bases from V and 1 base from J, leaving 13 bases between. The CDR3, as DNA: TGTGCCAGTAGTCTAAGGGGACAAGGCACAGATACGCAGTATTTT. Translating it yields CASSLRGQGTDTQYF.

This clone has a handful of counts. The chain combines TRBV7-9 with TRBJ2-3, with D perhaps TRBD1 or TRBD2 (5 bases each). The CDR3 has 13 amino acids. Trimming removed 5 bases from V and 6 bases from J, with 12 bases in between. The V gene's germline CDR1 is SEHNR and CDR2 FQNEAQ (reference sequence). Here the CDR3 reads CASSPGTEDTQYF. CDR3 DNA sequence: TGTGCCAGCAGCCCTGGGACGGAGGATACGCAGTATTTT.

The chain joins TRBV15 to TRBJ2-7; D call uncertain. Deletions cut 10 bases from V and 5 bases from J, with 12 bases between. The germline V gene has CDR1 LNHNV and CDR2 YYDKDF (reference sequence). The CDR3 runs to 11 residues. In DNA form, the CDR3 reads TGTGCCAGGGCCCCTACCGACGAGCAGTACTTC. Encoded protein: CARAPTDEQYF.

This clone was seen a few times. The chain links TRBV6-6 to TRBJ2-3; D not certain. CDR1 is MNHNY, CDR2 SVGAGI, per germline (reference sequence). Trimming stripped 7 bases from V and 2 bases from J, with 7 bases between. The CDR3 spans 12 residues. CDR3 in DNA: TGTGCCAGCAACACAGACACAGATACGCAGTATTTT. This gives the protein CASNTDTDTQYF.

V gene TRBV11-2 combines with J gene TRBJ1-2; the D gene is possibly TRBD1 (5 bases). This CDR3 region has 15 residues. Germline loops: CDR1 SGHAT, CDR2 FQNNGV. Trimming stripped 3 bases from V and 2 bases from J, with 13 bases between. CDR3 nucleotide sequence: TGTGCCAGCAGCTTCTCAAGCCGGGACAACTATGGCTACACCTTC. As protein: CASSFSSRDNYGYTF.

V gene TRBV6-6 combines with J gene TRBJ2-1; D possibly corresponds to TRBD2 (6 bases). In germline, CDR1 is MNHNY, CDR2 SVGAGI (reference sequence). V lost 10 bases, J lost 0 bases, and 13 bases lay in between. The length of the CDR3 is 14 residues. The CDR3 reads CATGRPRSYNEQFF. In nucleotides, the CDR3 is TGTGCCACAGGGAGGCCCCGCTCCTACAATGAGCAGTTCTTC.